This is a list of T cell receptor beta chains from one sample in a study of T cell repertoires in cytomegalovirus infection. A single record per CDR3 protein comes from TCRdb applying MiXCR to the reads. This sample carries 200,000 to 300,000 distinct CDR3 sequences, less than 9.5% of them seen once, and the ten largest clones take roughly 16%. Specimen: PBMCs. These receptor sequences come from a human donor in good health (CMV status not recorded). Some clones in this sample may be carry-over from other donors' samples. CDR3s leave out the opening cysteine and the closing phenylalanine or tryptophan. Clone size is shown for a subset of rows, as once, few, many or a class of expanded clone.

TRBJ1-1	NA	TRBV5-1	ASRTGTHQRNTEAF
TRBJ2-3	many	TRBV7-2	ASSSVAGSTDTQY
TRBJ2-3	many	TRBV7-9	ASSSFGTGHLGDTQY
TRBJ2-3	NA	TRBV28	ASSFLAGIDTQY
TRBJ1-1	NA	TRBV29-1	SVSQQNTEAF
TRBJ2-5	many	TRBV11-2	ASSTGLAGGQETQY
TRBJ2-5	many	TRBV7-2	ASRQGRGGLETQY
TRBJ2-1	few	TRBV6-2/TRBV6-3	ASSPGGVFNEQF
TRBJ1-6	many	TRBV7-8	ASSLDRGYGSPLH
TRBJ1-2	many	TRBV7-2	ASSSHRGPSGYT
TRBJ2-3	many	TRBV7-2	ASSAGLATTDTQY
TRBJ1-3	many	TRBV11-3	ASSVNTASGNTIY
TRBJ2-1	many	TRBV7-2	ASSPDRWGVNEQF
TRBJ2-2	many	TRBV11-2	ASRFTGELF
TRBJ2-5	many	TRBV7-2	ASRVGGGAGGKETQY
TRBJ2-2	many	TRBV7-2	ASEEGQRNTGELF
TRBJ1-6	few	TRBV28	ASSFLGIGGNSPLH
TRBJ2-1	few	TRBV4-3	ASSQASNSLAGGPGGEQF
TRBJ1-5	few	TRBV18	ASSPGVDNQPQH
TRBJ1-4	many	TRBV4-3	ASSQGADSTNEKLF
TRBJ2-7	many	TRBV7-2	ASSLPTSYEQY
TRBJ1-1	NA	TRBV12-3/TRBV12-4	ASIRTVNTEAF
TRBJ2-1	many	TRBV7-2	ASSSTSTFYNEQF
TRBJ2-7	many	TRBV12-3/TRBV12-4	ASRRRGRGSYEQY
TRBJ2-7	many	TRBV11-2	ASSHGGTARQY
TRBJ2-7	many	TRBV7-2	ASSYSGGGLAGGIYEQY
TRBJ2-3	many	TRBV29-1	TFLEGNTQY
TRBJ1-5	few	TRBV19	ASSTPRQGKNQPQH
TRBJ2-7	NA	TRBV12-3/TRBV12-4	ASSIQGNSEQY
TRBJ1-2	few	TRBV7-2	ASSLAMDNYGYT
TRBJ1-2	many	TRBV12-3/TRBV12-4	ASSLGPKGNYGYT
TRBJ2-7	few	TRBV9	ASSVGSVGLYEQY
TRBJ2-1	many	TRBV7-9	ASSRGLAGISYNEQF
TRBJ2-6	NA	TRBV6-5	ASSSPGRSFEANVLT
TRBJ1-2	NA	TRBV4-3	ASSQLGSYGYT
TRBJ2-1	many	TRBV7-6	ASSRTPGEF